Sequencing of this T cell receptor (beta chain) was carried out in a study of T cells expressing NK-cell markers. Study background: Seven of the eight sequenced donors were HCMV-seropositive; one was seronegative. Study observations and caveats: Nothing established the HCMV specificity of expanded NKG2C+ T cell clones. Among CD8+ T cells from about six donors, dominant NKG2C+ clonotypes accounted for roughly 1.0-7.0%.

About this clonotype itself: Its specificity is not known.

5'RACE template switching built TCR beta cDNA with unique molecular identifiers. TCRdb re-called the 5' RACE reads and gives one entry per CDR3 protein, without DNA. The sample has 550,000 or so distinct CDR3 sequences. This receptor was obtained from a man younger than 35 in good health. Sequenced sample: blood T cells: a sorted CD56 or NKG2C T cell subset, CD4+ or CD8+ T cells, or bulk PBMC T cells (not recorded which).

The CDR3 is CASSSSGTASVLTF. This chain joins TRBV5-1 and TRBJ2-6; there is no DNA to check the TCRdb D call of TRBD1. This CDR3 comprises 14 residues. Germline CDR1 reads SGHRS; CDR2 reads YFSETQ. The whole variable domain, filled in from reference TRBV5-1 and TRBJ2-6, reads KAGVTQTPRYLIKTRGQQVTLSCSPISGHRSVSWYQQTPGQGLQFLFEYFSETQRNKGNFPGRFSGRQFSNSRSEMNVSTLELGDSALYLCASSSSGTASVLTFGAGSRLTVL.